This TCR beta chain appears in the sequencing data of a study of blood T cells in healthy people across ages. Whole-study findings and limits: It was the long-lived donors that had more naive CD4+ cells and higher diversity than aged donors.

A J-beta primer mix and a sample-barcoded 5' primer were used in a second PCR of about 7 to 12 cycles. TCRdb independently ran MiXCR on the 5' RACE reads; one entry per CDR3 protein. The table has roughly 1.5 million distinct CDR3 sequences, less than 45% seen once; the top ten hold over 3.5%. With regard to this clonotype: What it recognizes is unknown.

The germline CDR1 and CDR2 sequences are SQVTM and ANQGSEA. The V end was cut by 4 bases, the J end by 6 bases, with 13 bases between. This CDR3 comprises 13 residues. The sequence was collected from a woman younger than 30 in good health. The specimen sequenced was blood. This chain connects TRBV29-1 to TRBJ2-1, with D uncertain. The CDR3 DNA reads TGCAGCGTTGTAGGATCCTTGGGCAATGAGCAGTTCTTC. Encoded protein: CSVVGSLGNEQFF.